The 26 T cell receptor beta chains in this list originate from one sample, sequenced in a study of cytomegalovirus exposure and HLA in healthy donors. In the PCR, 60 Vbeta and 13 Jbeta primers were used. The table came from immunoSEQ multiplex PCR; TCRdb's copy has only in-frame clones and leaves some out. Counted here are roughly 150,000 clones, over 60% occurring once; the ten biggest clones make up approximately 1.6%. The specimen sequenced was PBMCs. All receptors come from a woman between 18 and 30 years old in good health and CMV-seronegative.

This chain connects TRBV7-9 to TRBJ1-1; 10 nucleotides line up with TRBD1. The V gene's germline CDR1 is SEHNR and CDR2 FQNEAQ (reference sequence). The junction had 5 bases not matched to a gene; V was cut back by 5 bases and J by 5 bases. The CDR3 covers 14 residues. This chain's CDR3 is CASSLGQGVTEAFF. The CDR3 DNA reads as TGTGCCAGCAGCCTCGGACAGGGGGTTACTGAAGCTTTCTTT.

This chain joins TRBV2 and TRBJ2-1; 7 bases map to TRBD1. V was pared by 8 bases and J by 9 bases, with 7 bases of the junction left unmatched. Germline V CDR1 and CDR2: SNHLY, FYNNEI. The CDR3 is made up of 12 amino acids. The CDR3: CASQTGSTEQFF. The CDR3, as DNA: TGTGCCAGCCAGACAGGGAGCACTGAGCAGTTCTTC. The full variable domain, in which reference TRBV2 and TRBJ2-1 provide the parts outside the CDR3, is EPEVTQTPSHQVTQMGQEVILRCVPISNHLYFYWYRQILGQKVEFLVSFYNNEISEKSEIFDDQFSVERPDGSNFTLKIRSTKLEDSAMYFCASQTGSTEQFFGPGTRLTVL.

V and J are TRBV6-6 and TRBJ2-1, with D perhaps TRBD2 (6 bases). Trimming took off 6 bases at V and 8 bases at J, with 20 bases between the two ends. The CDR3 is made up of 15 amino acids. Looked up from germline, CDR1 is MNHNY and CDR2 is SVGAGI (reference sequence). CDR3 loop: CASSPRATGSHEQFF. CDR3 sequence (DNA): TGTGCCAGCAGCCCCCGGGCCACCGGGAGTCATGAGCAGTTCTTC.

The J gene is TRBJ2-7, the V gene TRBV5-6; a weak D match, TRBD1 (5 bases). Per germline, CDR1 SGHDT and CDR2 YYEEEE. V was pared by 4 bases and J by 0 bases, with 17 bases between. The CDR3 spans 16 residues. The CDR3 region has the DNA TGTGCCAGCAGCCCCTGGGTGGGGCTAACCTCCTACGAGCAGTACTTC. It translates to CASSPWVGLTSYEQYF. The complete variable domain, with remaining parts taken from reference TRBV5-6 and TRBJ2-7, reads DAGVTQSPTHLIKTRGQQVTLRCSPKSGHDTVSWYQQALGQGPQFIFQYYEEEERQRGNFPDRFSGHQFPNYSSELNVNALLLGDSALYLCASSPWVGLTSYEQYFGPGTRLTVT.

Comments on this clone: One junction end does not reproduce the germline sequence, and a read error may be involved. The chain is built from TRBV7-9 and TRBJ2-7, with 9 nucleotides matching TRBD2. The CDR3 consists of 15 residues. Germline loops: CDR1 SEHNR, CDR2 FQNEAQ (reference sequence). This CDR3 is CSSSLKAGGFYEQYF. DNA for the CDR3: TGTTCCAGCAGCTTAAAGGCGGGGGGGTTCTACGAGCAGTACTTC. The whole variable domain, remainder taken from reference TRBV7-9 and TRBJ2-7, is DTGVSQNPRHKITKRGQNVTFRCDPISEHNRLYWYRQTLGQGPEFLTYFQNEAQLEKSRLLSDRFSAERPKGSFSTLEIQRTEQGDSAMYLCSSSLKAGGFYEQYFGPGTRLTVT.

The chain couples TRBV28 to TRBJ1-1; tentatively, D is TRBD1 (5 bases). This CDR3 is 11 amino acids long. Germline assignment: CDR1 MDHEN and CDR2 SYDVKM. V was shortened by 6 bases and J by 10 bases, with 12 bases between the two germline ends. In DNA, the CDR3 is TGTGCCAGCAGCTCACAGGATCGAGCTTTCTTT. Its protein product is CASSSQDRAFF.

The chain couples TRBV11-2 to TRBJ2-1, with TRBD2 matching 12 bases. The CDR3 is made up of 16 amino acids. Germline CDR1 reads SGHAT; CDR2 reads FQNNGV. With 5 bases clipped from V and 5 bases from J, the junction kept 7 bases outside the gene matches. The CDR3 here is CASSDGTSGLHNEQFF. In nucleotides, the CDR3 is TGTGCCAGCAGCGACGGGACTAGCGGGTTACACAATGAGCAGTTCTTC.

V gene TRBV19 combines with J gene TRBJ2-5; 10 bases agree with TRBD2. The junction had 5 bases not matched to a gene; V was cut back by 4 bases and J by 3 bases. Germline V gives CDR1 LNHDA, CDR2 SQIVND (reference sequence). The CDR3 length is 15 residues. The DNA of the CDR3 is TGTGCCAGTAGTAGGAGCGGGAGGGGAGAAGAGACCCAGTACTTC. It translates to CASSRSGRGEETQYF.

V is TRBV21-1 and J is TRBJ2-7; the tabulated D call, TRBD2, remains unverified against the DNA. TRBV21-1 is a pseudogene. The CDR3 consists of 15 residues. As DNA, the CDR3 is TGTGCCAGCAGCGACCCCGGGACTAGCACCTACGAGCAGTACGTC. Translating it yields CASSDPGTSTYEQYV.

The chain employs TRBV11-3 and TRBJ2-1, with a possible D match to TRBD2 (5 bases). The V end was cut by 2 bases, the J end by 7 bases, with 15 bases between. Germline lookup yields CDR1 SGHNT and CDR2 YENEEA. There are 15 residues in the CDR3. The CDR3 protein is CASSLHFRRRNEQFF. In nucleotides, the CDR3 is TGTGCCAGCAGCTTACATTTCAGGAGGAGGAATGAGCAGTTCTTC.

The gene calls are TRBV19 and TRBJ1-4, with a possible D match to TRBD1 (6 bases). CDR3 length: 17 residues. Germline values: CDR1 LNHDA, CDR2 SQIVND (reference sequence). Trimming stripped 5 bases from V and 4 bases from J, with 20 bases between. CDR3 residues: CASSVTNSGEGNEKLFF. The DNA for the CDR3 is TGTGCCAGTAGTGTGACTAATTCAGGGGAGGGTAATGAAAAACTGTTTTTT.

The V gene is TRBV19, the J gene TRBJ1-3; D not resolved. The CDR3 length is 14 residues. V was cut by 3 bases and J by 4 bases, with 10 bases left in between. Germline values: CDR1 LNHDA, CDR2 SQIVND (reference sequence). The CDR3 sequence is CASSIFIQGNTIYF. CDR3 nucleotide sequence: TGTGCCAGTAGTATCTTTATTCAGGGAAACACCATATATTTT.

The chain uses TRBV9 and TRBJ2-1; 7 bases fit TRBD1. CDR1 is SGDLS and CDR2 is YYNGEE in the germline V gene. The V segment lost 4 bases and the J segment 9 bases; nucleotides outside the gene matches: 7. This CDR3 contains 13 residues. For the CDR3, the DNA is TGTGCCAGCAGCACACATCAGGGGGTTGAGCAGTTCTTC. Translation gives CASSTHQGVEQFF.

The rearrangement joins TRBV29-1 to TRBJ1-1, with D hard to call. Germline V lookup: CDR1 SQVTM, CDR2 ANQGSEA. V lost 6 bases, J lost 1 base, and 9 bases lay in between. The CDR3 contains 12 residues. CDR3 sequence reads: CSVLDGNTEAFF. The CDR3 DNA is TGCAGCGTCCTAGACGGGAACACTGAAGCTTTCTTT.

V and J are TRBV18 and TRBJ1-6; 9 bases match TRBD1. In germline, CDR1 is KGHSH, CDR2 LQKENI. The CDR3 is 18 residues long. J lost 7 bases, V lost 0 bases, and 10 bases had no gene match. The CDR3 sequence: CASSPPWGQGRRNSPLHF. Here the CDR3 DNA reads TGTGCCAGCTCACCACCCTGGGGACAGGGTAGAAGGAATTCACCCCTCCACTTT.

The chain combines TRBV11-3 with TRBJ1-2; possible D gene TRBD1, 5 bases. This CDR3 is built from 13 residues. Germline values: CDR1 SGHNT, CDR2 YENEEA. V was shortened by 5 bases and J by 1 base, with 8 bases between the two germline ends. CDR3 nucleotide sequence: TGTGCCAGCAGCCCGCAGGGTAACTATGGCTACACCTTC. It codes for CASSPQGNYGYTF.

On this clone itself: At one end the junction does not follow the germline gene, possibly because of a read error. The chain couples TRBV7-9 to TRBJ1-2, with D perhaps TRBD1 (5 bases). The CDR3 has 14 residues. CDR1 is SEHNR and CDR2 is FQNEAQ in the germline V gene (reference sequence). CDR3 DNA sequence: TGTGCCAGCACCTTAGGGACGGGGGGGAAGGGCTACACCTTC. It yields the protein CASTLGTGGKGYTF.

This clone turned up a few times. The CDR3 bases are TGCGCCAGCAGCCAAAACAGGGGAGTAGGGACTGAAGCTTTCTTT. Translating gives CASSQNRGVGTEAFF. The genes are TRBV4-3 and TRBJ1-1, with 7 positions matching TRBD1. The CDR3 runs to 15 residues. V shed 2 bases and J 5 bases; nucleotides not matched to a gene: 8. CDR1 and CDR2 (germline): LGHNA, YSLEER.

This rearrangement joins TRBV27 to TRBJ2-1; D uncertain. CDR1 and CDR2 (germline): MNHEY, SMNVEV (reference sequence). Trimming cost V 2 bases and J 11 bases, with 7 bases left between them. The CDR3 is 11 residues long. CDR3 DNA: TGTGCCAGCAGTTTAAACCACAAGCAGTTCTTC. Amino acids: CASSLNHKQFF.

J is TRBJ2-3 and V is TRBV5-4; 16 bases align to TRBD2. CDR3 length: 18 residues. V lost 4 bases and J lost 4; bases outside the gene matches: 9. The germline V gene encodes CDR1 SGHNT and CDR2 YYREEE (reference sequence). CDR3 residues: CASSIGTSGGAVADTQYF. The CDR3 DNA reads TGTGCCAGCAGCATCGGGACTAGCGGGGGGGCCGTGGCAGATACGCAGTATTTT.

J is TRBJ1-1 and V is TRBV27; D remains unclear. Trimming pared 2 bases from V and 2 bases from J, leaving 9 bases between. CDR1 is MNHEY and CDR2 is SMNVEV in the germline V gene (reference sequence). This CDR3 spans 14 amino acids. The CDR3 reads CASSLLGGNTEAFF. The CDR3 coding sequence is TGTGCCAGCAGTTTACTAGGCGGTAACACTGAAGCTTTCTTT.

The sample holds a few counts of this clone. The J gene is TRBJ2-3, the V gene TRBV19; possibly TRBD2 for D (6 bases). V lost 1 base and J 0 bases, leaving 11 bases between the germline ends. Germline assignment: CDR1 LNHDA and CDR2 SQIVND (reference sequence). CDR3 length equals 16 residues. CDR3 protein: CASSIGLAGSTDTQYF. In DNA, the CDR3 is TGTGCCAGTAGTATAGGTTTGGCGGGGAGCACAGATACGCAGTATTTT. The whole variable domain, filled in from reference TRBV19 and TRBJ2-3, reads DGGITQSPKYLFRKEGQNVTLSCEQNLNHDAMYWYRQDPGQGLRLIYYSQIVNDFQKGDIAEGYSVSREKKESFPLTVTSAQKNPTAFYLCASSIGLAGSTDTQYFGPGTRLTVL.

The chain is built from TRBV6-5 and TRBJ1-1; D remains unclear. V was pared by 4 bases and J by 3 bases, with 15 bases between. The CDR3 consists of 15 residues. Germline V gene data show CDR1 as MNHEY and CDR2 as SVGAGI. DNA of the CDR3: TGTGCCAGCAGTTCCCGCTGGTACTCGGACACTGAAGCTTTCTTT. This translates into CASSSRWYSDTEAFF.

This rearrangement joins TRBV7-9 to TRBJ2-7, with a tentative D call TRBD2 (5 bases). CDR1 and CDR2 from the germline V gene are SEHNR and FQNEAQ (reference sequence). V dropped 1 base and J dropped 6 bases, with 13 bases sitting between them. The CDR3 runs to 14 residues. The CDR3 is CASSLGVGGLEQYF. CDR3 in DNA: TGTGCCAGCAGCTTAGGGGTGGGCGGACTCGAGCAGTACTTC. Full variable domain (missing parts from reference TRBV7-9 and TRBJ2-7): DTGVSQNPRHKITKRGQNVTFRCDPISEHNRLYWYRQTLGQGPEFLTYFQNEAQLEKSRLLSDRFSAERPKGSFSTLEIQRTEQGDSAMYLCASSLGVGGLEQYFGPGTRLTVT.

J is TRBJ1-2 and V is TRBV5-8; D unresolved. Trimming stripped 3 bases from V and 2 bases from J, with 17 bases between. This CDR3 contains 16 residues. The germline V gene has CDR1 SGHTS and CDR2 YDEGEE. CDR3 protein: CASSYHPTEGNYGYTF. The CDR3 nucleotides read TGTGCCAGCAGCTACCATCCTACAGAGGGCAACTATGGCTACACCTTC.

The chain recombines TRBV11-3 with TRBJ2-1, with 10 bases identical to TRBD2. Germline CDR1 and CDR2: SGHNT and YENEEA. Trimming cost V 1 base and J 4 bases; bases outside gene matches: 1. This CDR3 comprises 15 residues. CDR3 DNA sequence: TGTGCCAGCAGCTTAGGAGCGGGAGGGTACAATGAGCAGTTCTTC. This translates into CASSLGAGGYNEQFF.